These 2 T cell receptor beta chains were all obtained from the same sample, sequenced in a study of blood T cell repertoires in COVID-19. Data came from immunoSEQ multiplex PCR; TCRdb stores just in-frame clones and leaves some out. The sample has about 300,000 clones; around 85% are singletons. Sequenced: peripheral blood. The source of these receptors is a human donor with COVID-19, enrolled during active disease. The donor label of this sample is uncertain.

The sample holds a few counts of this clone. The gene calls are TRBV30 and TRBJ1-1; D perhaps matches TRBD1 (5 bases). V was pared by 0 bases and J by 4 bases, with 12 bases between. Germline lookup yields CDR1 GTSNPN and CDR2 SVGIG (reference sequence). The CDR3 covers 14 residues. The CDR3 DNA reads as TGTGCCTGGAGTGTAGGCAGGGTAAGCACTGAAGCTTTCTTT. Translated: CAWSVGRVSTEAFF.

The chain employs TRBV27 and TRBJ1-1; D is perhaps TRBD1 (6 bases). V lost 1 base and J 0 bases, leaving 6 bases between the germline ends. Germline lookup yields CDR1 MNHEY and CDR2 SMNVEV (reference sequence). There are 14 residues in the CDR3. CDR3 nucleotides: TGTGCCAGCAGTTTATACAGGGTGAACACTGAAGCTTTCTTT. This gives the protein CASSLYRVNTEAFF.